This T cell receptor (beta chain) comes out of a study of T cells in Graves' hyperthyroidism and ophthalmopathy (dated by TCRdb to between 2018 and 2021). Looking at the study overall: Peripheral blood was sampled at the time of initial diagnosis, prior to any treatment. To identify distinguishing TCR V-J signatures, a discovery cohort of some 99 patients was used, comprising 43 with Graves' ophthalmopathy and around 60 with stable Graves' hyperthyroidism. Prospective prediction of ophthalmopathy was tested in an independent validation cohort consisting of 18 hyperthyroidism patients and some 17 patients who later progressed to ophthalmopathy. For training and testing, the approximately 97 patients in the discovery cohort were randomly divided in a 7:3 ratio. The study also compared thyroid tissue and blood T-cell repertoires from five or six Graves' hyperthyroidism patients. Once sampling was done, hyperthyroidism patients were given methimazole at a starting dose of 30 mg daily, whereas ophthalmopathy patients were given high-dose intravenous methylprednisolone. TCR Vbeta CDR3 sequencing of 130 to 150 peripheral blood samples (43 ophthalmopathy, some 75 hyperthyroidism and roughly 17 progressor patients) is reported in the paper.

Amplification of TCR beta CDR3 regions was carried out from RNA transcripts. A first-round RT-PCR of the TCR CDR3 used the HTBI primer set with the Qiagen OneStep RT-PCR kit. Libraries were constructed in a second round of multiplex PCR, after which size selection and purification were carried out. Libraries were sequenced paired-end with 100 bp reads on an Illumina HiSeq2000. In the authors' own workflow: SOAPnuke was used to process the raw data, with reads discarded if the reads contained adapters or uncalled bases, had a mean Phred below 15, or lacked an exact constant-primer or identifier match. High-quality paired reads were merged using COPE v1.2.5, and each unique nucleotide sequence was defined as a clonotype. MiTCR v1.1 was used to align clonotypes to the IMGT TRBV, TRBD and TRBJ reference segments. Analysis was restricted to V-J combinations with a frequency above 0.0001, which covered roughly 99% of repertoires. The TCS score was defined as F50 (clonal expansion) divided by E x V (chaos), with BLOSUM62-based TCRdist calculated between CDR3 peptides within each V-J. Welch's t-statistics and random forest reduced around 510 V-J features to about 12, which were used in a naive Bayes classifier (R e1071). Starting from the raw public reads, TCRdb applied fastp trimming at Q25, assembled clones with MiXCR and retained in-frame beta chains. Rows with one shared CDR3 protein collapse into an entry with the most common genes and DNA. TCRdb, not the authors, supplied the V and J calls. The table for this sample lists roughly 380,000 distinct CDR3 sequences; under 20% of them were counted only once. The ten most abundant clones make up around 3.4% of the sample.

Taken from the germline V gene, the CDR1 and CDR2 loops are SGHVS and FQNEAQ. From cysteine to phenylalanine, the CDR3 is 15 amino acids long. The DNA shown is the 45-base CDR3, in frame from base 1. Between the V and J ends, shortened by 6 bases and 0 bases respectively, the junction contains 14 bases. The investigation overall reported the following: Ophthalmopathy was separated from stable hyperthyroidism by a 13 V-J signature model, with over 85% sensitivity and 81% to 82% specificity obtained in cross-validation and 80%/75% obtained in testing. During validation, the model predicted progression to ophthalmopathy a median of about 6.3 months ahead of onset, with almost 71% sensitivity and 72% to 80% specificity. Most expanded thyroid clonotypes (frequency above 0.001) were also found in blood, which suggests that blood repertoires may mirror thyroid immune responses. Sample size was not statistically predetermined, and investigators were not blinded to group allocation.

Graves' hyperthyroidism was defined as stable when no progression to ophthalmopathy occurred over 18 months of follow-up. Hyperthyroidism patients were newly diagnosed, with disease duration under 2 months, and aged 18 to 65 years. Exclusion was applied to patients with uncontrolled infections, other autoimmune diseases, pregnancy or lactation. Diagnoses were established on the basis of clinical symptoms, serum thyroxine and TRAb, thyroid ultrasound, and orbital computed tomography. PBMCs were separated from about 10 ml of fresh peripheral blood using Ficoll-Paque density gradient centrifugation. Total RNA was extracted with Trizol reagent, and quality was checked on an Agilent 2100 Bioanalyzer. Worth noting for this clonotype: Its binding antigen is unknown. Base qualities are not at hand, and no much larger clone is one base apart.

The TCR sequence derives from a woman younger than 35 with Graves' hyperthyroidism. Sequenced: blood. The chain is encoded by TRBV7-8 joined to TRBJ1-2; perhaps TRBD1 is the D gene, with 5 bases matching. At the DNA level, the sequence is TGTGCCAGCAGTCTAGTCGACAGACCTAACTATGGCTACACCTTC. This encodes CASSLVDRPNYGYTF.